This TCR beta chain was identified in a study of cytomegalovirus exposure and HLA in healthy donors. Across the study: Inside one of the first data releases sat some 85 million unique TCRs taken from HLA-typed donors. Caucasian-associated ancestry cluster membership applied to about 77% of approximately 400 genotyped donors. Findings and limits, study-wide: Most TCR sequences showed up rarely, but some public TCRs showed up in many donors.

This clone was counted once. Its matching antigen is unknown. Trimming cost V 5 bases and J 2 bases; bases outside gene matches: 1. CDR1 and CDR2 (germline): MNHEY, SVGAGI. The CDR3 covers 15 residues. The PCR was carried out with 60 Vbeta primers and 13 Jbeta primers. Original processing notes: Tens of millions of unique TCR beta chains, around 10 million of them shared, were counted by a later analysis. This table comes from immunoSEQ multiplex PCR, and its TCRdb copy is limited to in-frame clones, with some not included. Clonal size and the V and J genes are those of that table, whereas D and trimming came from the DNA. The table lists about 180,000 clones, roughly 80% of them singletons.

The sequenced material came from PBMCs. This chain connects TRBV6-5 to TRBJ2-6; 9 bases align to TRBD1. The clonotype was recovered from a woman aged 45-60 years in good health and CMV-seropositive. CDR3 protein: CASSTGGAGANVLTF. In DNA form, the CDR3 reads TGTGCCAGCAGTACAGGGGGCGCTGGGGCCAACGTCCTGACTTTC.